This T cell receptor (beta chain) was sequenced during a study of cytomegalovirus exposure and HLA in healthy donors. CDR1 is MNHEY, CDR2 SVGAGI, per germline. Trimming took off 6 bases at V and 2 bases at J, with 11 bases between the two ends. The CDR3 loop spans 14 amino acids. Sequenced by immunoSEQ multiplex PCR; TCRdb stores in-frame clones only, minus some. Of 55,000 to 70,000 clones listed, around nine tenths were seen once; the top ten hold around 1.7%. What was sequenced was PBMCs. This sequence joins TRBV6-5 and TRBJ1-5, with D perhaps matching TRBD1 (5 bases). The source is a woman between 18 and 29 years old in good health and CMV-seronegative. The CDR3 region is CASSSGLGNQPQHF. CDR3 in DNA: TGTGCCAGCAGCTCGGGACTCGGCAATCAGCCCCAGCATTTT.